Sequencing of this T cell receptor (beta chain) was carried out in a study of T cells of healthy individuals. Germline-derived CDR1 and CDR2 are GTSNPN and SVGIG (reference sequence). The CDR3 spans 12 residues. V shed 8 bases and J shed 6 bases, with 13 bases lying between them. One entry per CDR3 protein, called by TCRdb with MiXCR from the 5' RACE reads. This repertoire shows 60,000 to 75,000 distinct CDR3 sequences, 15% to 20% found once; its top ten account for approximately 4.7%. This clonotype has a count of ten or more. The sequence was obtained from a human donor in good health. The chain joins TRBV30 to TRBJ2-2; D not certain. In nucleotides, the CDR3 is TGTGCCCAGGACGGCAGATCCGGGGAGCTGTTTTTT. This translates into CAQDGRSGELFF. Supplemented by reference TRBV30 and TRBJ2-2, the full variable domain reads SQTIHQWPATLVQPVGSPLSLECTVEGTSNPNLYWYRQAAGRGLQLLFYSVGIGQISSEVPQNLSASRPQDRQFILSSKKLLLSDSGFYLCAQDGRSGELFFGEGSRLTVL.